One sample yielded the 26 T cell receptor beta chains listed below, sequenced in a study of PD-1 blockade in classical Hodgkin lymphoma. In every patient, relapse followed autologous stem cell transplantation, while exposure to brentuximab vedotin differed. Sequencing used immunoSEQ multiplex PCR; TCRdb keeps in-frame clones, though not all of them. The sample yields roughly 40,000 clones, 87% seen once. The source material was peripheral blood mononuclear cells (PBMCs), sampled at baseline. The source is a human donor with classical Hodgkin lymphoma.

The chain combines TRBV18 with TRBJ2-3; 8 nucleotides match TRBD2. CDR3 length equals 15 residues. From germline, CDR1 is KGHSH and CDR2 LQKENI. Trimming cost V 4 bases and J 2 bases; bases outside gene matches: 5. CDR3 region: CASSRPGLVTDTQYF. CDR3 DNA sequence: TGTGCCAGCTCACGCCCGGGACTAGTCACAGATACGCAGTATTTT.

V is TRBV10-3 and J is TRBJ1-2; D remains unclear. Trimming took off 8 bases at V and 5 bases at J, with 15 bases between the two ends. The germline CDR1 and CDR2 sequences are ENHRY and SYGVKD. The CDR3 extends over 13 amino acids. In DNA form, the CDR3 reads TGTGCCATCGGAGGGTTCGATGGGTATGGCTACACCTTC. Its translation: CAIGGFDGYGYTF.

The genes are TRBV10-3 and TRBJ2-5; 11 bases match TRBD2. The CDR3 sequence is 16 residues long. V lost 3 bases, J lost 5 bases, and 8 bases stayed unmatched. CDR1 is ENHRY and CDR2 is SYGVKD in the germline V gene. CDR3 amino acids: CAISEGSGGAQETQYF. DNA for the CDR3: TGTGCCATCAGTGAAGGTAGCGGGGGGGCACAGGAGACCCAGTACTTC.

The chain carries TRBV6-6 and TRBJ2-7; D unclear. V dropped 1 base and J dropped 6 bases, with 16 bases sitting between them. Germline V gives CDR1 MNHNY, CDR2 SVGAGI (reference sequence). The CDR3 runs 15 residues. Written as DNA, the CDR3 is TGTGCCAGCAGTTACTTCTACGAGACGGAGCGCGAGCAGTACTTC. Translated: CASSYFYETEREQYF.

The CDR3 coding sequence is TGTGCCAGCAGTTACAGGGCAGGCCTAACAAATGAAAAACTGTTTTTT. This codes for CASSYRAGLTNEKLFF. The chain carries TRBV6-5 and TRBJ1-4; D unresolved. CDR3 size: 16 residues. V was pared by 2 bases and J by 5 bases, with 15 bases between. Germline V gene lookup returns CDR1 MNHEY and CDR2 SVGAGI.

The CDR3 sequence is CASRTTATGVQFF. The CDR3 DNA reads TGTGCCAGCAGAACGACAGCCACGGGGGTACAGTTCTTC. The chain carries TRBV27 and TRBJ2-1; D might be TRBD2 (6 bases). Trimming stripped 6 bases from V and 13 bases from J, with 19 bases between. The CDR3 totals 13 residues. Germline loops: CDR1 MNHEY, CDR2 SMNVEV (reference sequence).

The V gene is TRBV7-2, the J gene TRBJ1-6; D gene unclear. Germline V gene sequence: CDR1 SGHTA, CDR2 FQGNSA. CDR3 size: 13 residues. Trimming shortened V by 2 bases and J by 8 bases, and 7 bases separated the two germline ends. CDR3 in DNA: TGTGCCAGCAGCTTAACCGGAGATTCACCCCTCCACTTT. It yields the protein CASSLTGDSPLHF.

V and J are TRBV7-2 and TRBJ2-7, with TRBD1 identical over 8 bases. The germline V gene encodes CDR1 SGHTA and CDR2 FQGNSA. Trimming cost V 1 base and J 2 bases; bases outside gene matches: 7. This CDR3 contains 16 residues. CDR3: CASSLVAGGYTYEQYF. Written as DNA, the CDR3 is TGTGCCAGCAGCTTAGTAGCAGGGGGCTATACCTACGAGCAGTACTTC. The variable domain in full, with the rest retrieved from reference TRBV7-2 and TRBJ2-7, is GAGVSQSPSNKVTEKGKDVELRCDPISGHTALYWYRQSLGQGLEFLIYFQGNSAPDKSGLPSDRFSAERTGGSVSTLTIQRTQQEDSAVYLCASSLVAGGYTYEQYFGPGTRLTVT.

The chain employs TRBV6-5 and TRBJ2-7; D is ambiguous. The V gene's germline CDR1 is MNHEY and CDR2 SVGAGI. This CDR3 has 13 amino acids. Between the trimmed V and J ends, which lost 2 bases and 4 bases, there was a span of 9 bases. CDR3 sequence reads: CASSYEALYEQYF. The CDR3 DNA reads TGTGCCAGCAGTTACGAGGCCTTGTACGAGCAGTACTTC.

This clone appeared a single time. The V and J genes are TRBV7-2 and TRBJ1-1, with 8 bases identical to TRBD1. CDR1 and CDR2 from the germline V gene are SGHTA and FQGNSA. The V gene end was trimmed by 4 bases and the J gene end by 1 base; junction bases not matched to a gene: 5. This CDR3 contains 15 residues. CDR3 bases: TGTGCCAGCAGCTGGACCGGGACAGGGAACACTGAAGCTTTCTTT. Amino acids: CASSWTGTGNTEAFF.

V gene TRBV29-1 combines with J gene TRBJ2-5; D is perhaps TRBD1 or TRBD2 (5 bases each). The CDR3 is 14 residues long. Germline CDR1 is SQVTM and CDR2 is ANQGSEA. V lost 4 bases, J lost 5 bases, and 17 bases lay in between. The CDR3 DNA sequence: TGCAGCGTTGTGGGGGACGCCCGAACGGAGACCCAGTACTTC. It codes for CSVVGDARTETQYF.

This clone has only a few counts. This rearrangement joins TRBV6-5 to TRBJ2-5; TRBD2 aligns across 8 bases. Germline-derived CDR1 and CDR2 are MNHEY and SVGAGI. V shed 2 bases and J 7 bases; nucleotides not matched to a gene: 3. This CDR3 region has 13 residues. CDR3 loop: CASSYVGRGTQYF. In DNA form, the CDR3 reads TGTGCCAGCAGTTACGTCGGGAGGGGGACCCAGTACTTC.

The chain carries TRBV25-1 and TRBJ1-2; D might be TRBD1 (6 bases). There are 12 residues in the CDR3. The ends were cut back, 8 bases at V and 2 bases at J, with 9 bases in the middle. CDR1 and CDR2 (germline): MGHDK, SYGVNS. The CDR3 is CASYGQNYGYTF. CDR3 DNA sequence: TGTGCCAGCTATGGACAGAACTATGGCTACACCTTC.

CDR3 amino acids: CASSSLGTGAHINEKLFF. For the CDR3, the DNA is TGTGCCAGCAGCTCCCTCGGGACAGGGGCTCATATTAATGAAAAACTGTTTTTT. The chain uses TRBV5-5 and TRBJ1-4; 10 bases map to TRBD1. The length of the CDR3 is 18 residues. The V and J ends lost 3 bases and 4 bases, in that order; junction bases with no gene match: 12. CDR1 and CDR2 (germline): SGHKS, YYEKEE (reference sequence).

V gene TRBV19 combines with J gene TRBJ2-1, with D maybe TRBD2 (6 bases). Trimming stripped 3 bases from V and 10 bases from J, with 7 bases between. CDR3 length: 11 residues. Germline CDR1 and CDR2: LNHDA and SQIVND (reference sequence). The CDR3 sequence is CASSMAGEQFF. The CDR3 nucleotides are TGTGCCAGTAGTATGGCGGGAGAGCAGTTCTTC.

This clone was counted only a few times. The chain links TRBV18 to TRBJ2-7; possibly TRBD2 for D (5 bases). Per the germline V gene, CDR1 is KGHSH and CDR2 is LQKENI. The CDR3 has 14 amino acids. The ends were cut back, 5 bases at V and 3 bases at J, with 14 bases in the middle. The CDR3 protein is CASSIFRRRYEQYF. As DNA, the CDR3 is TGTGCCAGCTCAATTTTCCGGAGGCGCTACGAGCAGTACTTC.

V and J are TRBV5-6 and TRBJ1-5; 7 nucleotides align to TRBD1. Per the germline V gene, CDR1 is SGHDT and CDR2 is YYEEEE. This CDR3 spans 15 amino acids. J gave up 2 bases and V 2 bases, and 4 bases lay outside the gene matches. The chain's CDR3 is CASSFGGGGNQPQHF. Written as DNA, the CDR3 is TGTGCCAGCAGCTTTGGAGGGGGCGGCAATCAGCCCCAGCATTTT.

V gene TRBV5-1 combines with J gene TRBJ1-2; D perhaps matches TRBD1 (5 bases). V lost 4 bases and J lost 3, with 13 bases in between. The germline V gene has CDR1 SGHRS and CDR2 YFSETQ. The length of the CDR3 is 14 residues. CDR3 DNA sequence: TGCGCCAGCAGCCAGACGGGAGGGGACTATGGCTACACCTTC. Translated: CASSQTGGDYGYTF.

The rearrangement uses TRBV28 and TRBJ2-5; D might be TRBD2 (6 bases). Per the germline V gene, CDR1 is MDHEN and CDR2 is SYDVKM. The CDR3 contains 15 residues. V was pared by 3 bases and J by 1 base, with 12 bases between. CDR3 sequence: CASSFMRDRQETQYF. The CDR3 coding sequence is TGTGCCAGCAGTTTTATGCGGGACCGCCAAGAGACCCAGTACTTC. The complete variable domain, with remaining parts taken from reference TRBV28 and TRBJ2-5, reads DVKVTQSSRYLVKRTGEKVFLECVQDMDHENMFWYRQDPGLGLRLIYFSYDVKMKEKGDIPEGYSVSREKKERFSLILESASTNQTSMYLCASSFMRDRQETQYFGPGTRLLVL.

The chain links TRBV14 to TRBJ1-1; the D is unclear. Per the germline V gene, CDR1 is SGHDN and CDR2 is FVKESK. Between the trimmed V and J ends, which lost 1 base and 0 bases, there was a span of 12 bases. The CDR3 runs to 16 residues. The DNA of the CDR3 is TGTGCCAGCAGCCAAGCAAATTTGGGAATGAACACTGAAGCTTTCTTT. Protein product: CASSQANLGMNTEAFF.

This chain links TRBV28 with TRBJ2-3; D may be TRBD2 (6 bases). V was clipped by 3 bases and J by 6 bases, with 19 bases between them. This CDR3 region has 16 residues. The germline V gene encodes CDR1 MDHEN and CDR2 SYDVKM. The CDR3 DNA reads as TGTGCCAGCAGTTTGGTGGAGACTGCAGGAGGGGATACGCAGTATTTT. This gives the protein CASSLVETAGGDTQYF.

With respect to this clone: The CDR3 carries no conserved terminal phenylalanine or tryptophan, so it likely arises from a read error. The chain joins TRBV27 to TRBJ1-1; D is possibly TRBD1 (6 bases). This CDR3 spans 15 amino acids. Germline CDR1 and CDR2: MNHEY and SMNVEV (reference sequence). Trimming shortened V by 4 bases and J by 3 bases, and 15 bases separated the two germline ends. In DNA, the CDR3 is TGTGCCAGCAGTTCTACGTTCACAGGGTACACTGAAGCTTTCCTT. It codes for CASSSTFTGYTEAFL.

The chain has TRBV25-1 and TRBJ2-7; tentatively, D is TRBD1 (6 bases). The CDR3 has 14 residues. CDR1 is MGHDK and CDR2 is SYGVNS in the germline V gene. Trimming shortened V by 3 bases and J by 2 bases, and 11 bases separated the two germline ends. The CDR3 sequence: CASSDPGQTYEQYF. The CDR3 bases are TGTGCCAGCAGTGACCCGGGACAAACCTACGAGCAGTACTTC.

The J gene is TRBJ2-3, the V gene TRBV9; D is perhaps TRBD2 (6 bases). The CDR3 is made up of 15 amino acids. The germline V and J ends were trimmed by 0 bases and 2 bases, with 10 bases remaining between them. Germline V gene data show CDR1 as SGDLS and CDR2 as YYNGEE. The CDR3 DNA follows: TGTGCCAGCAGCGTAGCGGGAGTGCCCACAGATACGCAGTATTTT. This gives the protein CASSVAGVPTDTQYF.

The chain recombines TRBV7-6 with TRBJ1-2; the match to TRBD1 covers 8 bases. The CDR3 covers 13 residues. V trimming: 1 base; J trimming: 5 bases; junction bases outside the gene matches: 0. In germline, CDR1 is SGHVS, CDR2 FNYEAQ. CDR3 DNA: TGTGCCAGCAGCTTAGGACAGGGGTATGGCTACACCTTC. Amino acids: CASSLGQGYGYTF.

This clone has just one count. The chain carries TRBV5-1 and TRBJ1-1; D is undetermined. The germline CDR1 and CDR2 sequences are SGHRS and YFSETQ. The CDR3 covers 13 residues. V was pared by 4 bases and J by 0 bases, with 7 bases between. CDR3 sequence (DNA): TGCGCCAGCAGCCCACCTATGAACACTGAAGCTTTCTTT. It is translated as CASSPPMNTEAFF.